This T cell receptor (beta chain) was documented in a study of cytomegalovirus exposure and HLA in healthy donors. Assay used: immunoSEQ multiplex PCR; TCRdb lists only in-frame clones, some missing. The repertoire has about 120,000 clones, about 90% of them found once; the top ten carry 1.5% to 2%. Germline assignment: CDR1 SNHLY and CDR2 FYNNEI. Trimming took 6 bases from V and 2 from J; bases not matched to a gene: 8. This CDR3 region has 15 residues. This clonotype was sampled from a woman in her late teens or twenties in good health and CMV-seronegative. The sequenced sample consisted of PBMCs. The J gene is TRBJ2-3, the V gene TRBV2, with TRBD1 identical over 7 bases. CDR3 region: CASRAGQVVTDTQYF. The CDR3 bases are TGTGCCAGCAGGGCCGGACAGGTTGTCACAGATACGCAGTATTTT. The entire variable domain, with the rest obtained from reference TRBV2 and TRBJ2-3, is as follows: EPEVTQTPSHQVTQMGQEVILRCVPISNHLYFYWYRQILGQKVEFLVSFYNNEISEKSEIFDDQFSVERPDGSNFTLKIRSTKLEDSAMYFCASRAGQVVTDTQYFGPGTRLTVL.